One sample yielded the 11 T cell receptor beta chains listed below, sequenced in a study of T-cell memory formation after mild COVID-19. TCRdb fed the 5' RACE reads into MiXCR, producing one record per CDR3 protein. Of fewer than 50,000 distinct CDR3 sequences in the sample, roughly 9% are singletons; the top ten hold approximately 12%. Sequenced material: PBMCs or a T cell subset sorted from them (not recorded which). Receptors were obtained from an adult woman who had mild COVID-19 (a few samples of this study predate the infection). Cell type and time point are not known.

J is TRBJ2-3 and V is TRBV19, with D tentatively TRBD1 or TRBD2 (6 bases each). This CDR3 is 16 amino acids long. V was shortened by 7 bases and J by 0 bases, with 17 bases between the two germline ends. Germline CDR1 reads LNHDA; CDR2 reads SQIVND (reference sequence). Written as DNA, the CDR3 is TGTGCCAGTACCGGGGGCACTGGATCTAGCACAGATACGCAGTATTTT. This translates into CASTGGTGSSTDTQYF.

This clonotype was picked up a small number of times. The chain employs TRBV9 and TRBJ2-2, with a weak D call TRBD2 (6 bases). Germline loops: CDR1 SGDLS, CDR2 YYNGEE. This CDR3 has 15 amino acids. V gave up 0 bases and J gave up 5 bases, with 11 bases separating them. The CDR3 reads CASSVGTIATGELFF. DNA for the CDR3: TGTGCCAGCAGCGTAGGGACTATTGCGACCGGGGAGCTGTTTTTT.

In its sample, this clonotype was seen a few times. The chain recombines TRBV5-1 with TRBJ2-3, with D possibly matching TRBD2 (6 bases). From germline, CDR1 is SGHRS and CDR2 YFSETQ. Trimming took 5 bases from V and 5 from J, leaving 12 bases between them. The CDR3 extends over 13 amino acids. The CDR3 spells CASRPGERDTQYF. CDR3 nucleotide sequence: TGCGCCAGCAGACCGGGGGAACGAGATACGCAGTATTTT.

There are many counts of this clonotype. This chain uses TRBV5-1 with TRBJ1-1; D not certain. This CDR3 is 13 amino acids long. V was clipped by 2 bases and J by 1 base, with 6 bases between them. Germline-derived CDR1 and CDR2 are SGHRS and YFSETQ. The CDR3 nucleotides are TGCGCCAGCAGCTTCGACGGGAACACTGAAGCTTTCTTT. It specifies CASSFDGNTEAFF. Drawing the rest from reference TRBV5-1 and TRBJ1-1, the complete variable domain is KAGVTQTPRYLIKTRGQQVTLSCSPISGHRSVSWYQQTPGQGLQFLFEYFSETQRNKGNFPGRFSGRQFSNSRSEMNVSTLELGDSALYLCASSFDGNTEAFFGQGTRLTVV.

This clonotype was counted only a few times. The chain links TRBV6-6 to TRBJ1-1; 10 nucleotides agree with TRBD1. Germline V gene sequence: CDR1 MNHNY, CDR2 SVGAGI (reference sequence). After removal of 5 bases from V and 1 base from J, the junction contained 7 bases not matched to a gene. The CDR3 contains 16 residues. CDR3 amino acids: CASSPPDRGGNTEAFF. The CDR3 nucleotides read TGTGCCAGCAGTCCCCCGGACAGGGGGGGGAACACTGAAGCTTTCTTT.

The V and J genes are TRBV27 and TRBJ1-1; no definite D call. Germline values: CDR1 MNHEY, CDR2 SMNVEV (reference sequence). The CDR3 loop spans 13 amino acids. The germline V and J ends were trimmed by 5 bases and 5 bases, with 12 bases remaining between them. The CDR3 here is CASSTTVGTEAFF. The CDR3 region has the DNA TGTGCCAGCAGTACTACAGTGGGAACTGAAGCTTTCTTT.

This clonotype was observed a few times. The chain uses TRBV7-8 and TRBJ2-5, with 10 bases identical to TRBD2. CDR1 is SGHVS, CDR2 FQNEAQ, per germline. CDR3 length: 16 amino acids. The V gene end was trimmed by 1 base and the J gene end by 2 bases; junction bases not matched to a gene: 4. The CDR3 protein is CASSLGASGRQETQYF. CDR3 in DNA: TGTGCCAGCAGCTTAGGGGCTAGCGGGAGACAAGAGACCCAGTACTTC.

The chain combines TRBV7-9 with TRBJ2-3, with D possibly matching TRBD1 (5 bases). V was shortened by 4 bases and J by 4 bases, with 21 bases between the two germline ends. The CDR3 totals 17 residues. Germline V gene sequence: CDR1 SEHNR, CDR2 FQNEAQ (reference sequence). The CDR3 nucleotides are TGTGCCAGCAGCTCTTATTTGGGTAGAAGGGGTGCAGATACGCAGTATTTT. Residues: CASSSYLGRRGADTQYF.

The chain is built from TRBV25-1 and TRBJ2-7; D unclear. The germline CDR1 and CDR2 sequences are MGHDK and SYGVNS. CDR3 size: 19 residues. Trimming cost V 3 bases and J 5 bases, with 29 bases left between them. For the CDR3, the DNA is TGTGCCAGCAGTGACGGTAGGGTCAGTAGAGACCCACCGCTTCACGAGCAGTACTTC. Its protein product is CASSDGRVSRDPPLHEQYF.

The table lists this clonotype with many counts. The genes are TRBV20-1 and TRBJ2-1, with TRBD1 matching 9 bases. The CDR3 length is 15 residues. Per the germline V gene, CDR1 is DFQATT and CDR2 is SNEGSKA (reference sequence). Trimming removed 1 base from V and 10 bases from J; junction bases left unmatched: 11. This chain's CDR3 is CSARAWTGASREQFF. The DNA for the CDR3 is TGCAGTGCTAGAGCGTGGACAGGGGCTTCTCGGGAGCAGTTCTTC.

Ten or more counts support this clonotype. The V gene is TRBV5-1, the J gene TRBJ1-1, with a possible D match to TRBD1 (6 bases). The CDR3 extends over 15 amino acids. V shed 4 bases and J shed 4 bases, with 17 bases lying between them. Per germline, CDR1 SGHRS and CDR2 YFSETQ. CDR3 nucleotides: TGCGCCAGCAGCCCAGGGGCGGGGGGGAGCACTGAAGCTTTCTTT. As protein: CASSPGAGGSTEAFF. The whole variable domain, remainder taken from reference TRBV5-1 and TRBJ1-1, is KAGVTQTPRYLIKTRGQQVTLSCSPISGHRSVSWYQQTPGQGLQFLFEYFSETQRNKGNFPGRFSGRQFSNSRSEMNVSTLELGDSALYLCASSPGAGGSTEAFFGQGTRLTVV.